This T cell receptor (beta chain) derives from a study of technical replicates of blood from a handful of donors. Profiled with immunoSEQ multiplex PCR; TCRdb holds only in-frame clones, not every one. The sample lists about 82,000 clones, roughly 94% occurring once. This receptor was obtained from a human donor in good health. The sequencing sample was made of T cells isolated from PBMCs.

The CDR3, as DNA: TGTGCCAGCAGCGGTGGACAGTACAGCACAGATACGCAGTATTTT. Its translation: CASSGGQYSTDTQYF. J is TRBJ2-3 and V is TRBV9, with a weak D call TRBD1 (6 bases). The CDR3 is 15 residues long. Per germline, CDR1 SGDLS and CDR2 YYNGEE. Trimming stripped 3 bases from V and 0 bases from J, with 11 bases between.